These 30 T cell receptor beta chains were sequenced from one sample in a study of synovial regulatory T cells in juvenile arthritis. Data came from immunoSEQ multiplex PCR; TCRdb stores just in-frame clones and leaves some out. In all, the sample yields 6,000 to 8,000 clones. The sequencing sample was made of Treg cells from blood. This sample's subset: remaining (HLA-DR-negative) circulating blood Treg cells. These receptors all come from a donor aged 2-35 years with juvenile idiopathic arthritis.

V is TRBV7-2 and J is TRBJ1-1; TCRdb selects TRBD1, and the lack of DNA leaves this call unchecked. There are 14 residues in the CDR3. No DNA accompanies this entry. CDR1 is SGHTA, CDR2 FQGNSA, per germline. CDR3 sequence reads: CASSSRQGGTEAFF.

The chain links TRBV9 to TRBJ2-1. CDR3 length equals 16 residues. DNA was not recorded. CDR1 SGDLS and CDR2 YYNGEE come from the germline V gene. The CDR3 region is CASSRDPGDIYNEQFF.

The chain is built from TRBV27 and TRBJ2-7; the D call from TCRdb, TRBD2, cannot be confirmed without DNA. Germline V gene lookup returns CDR1 MNHEY and CDR2 SMNVEV (reference sequence). The CDR3 sequence is 13 residues long. DNA was not recorded. The CDR3 reads CASSFSGSDEQYF.

The chain employs TRBV9 and TRBJ2-1. The germline V gene has CDR1 SGDLS and CDR2 YYNGEE. This CDR3 comprises 13 residues. The protein alone is recorded here. CDR3 residues: CASSVDLYNEQFF.

V and J are TRBV19 and TRBJ2-3; TCRdb designates TRBD2, a call that cannot be tested without DNA. The germline CDR1 and CDR2 sequences are LNHDA and SQIVND (reference sequence). This CDR3 comprises 16 residues. No DNA was logged. CDR3 region: CASTTQPGLAPYTQYF.

The chain couples TRBV6-1 to TRBJ2-7; the TCRdb call, TRBD2, lacks DNA for checking. CDR3 length equals 15 residues. A DNA sequence was not provided. CDR1 is MNHNS, CDR2 SASEGT, per germline. CDR3 in amino acids: CASNPGLRSSYEQYF.

The chain is built from TRBV4-2 and TRBJ2-2; the D call of TRBD1 rests on TCRdb alone, since no DNA is present to check it. CDR3 length: 15 amino acids. DNA for this receptor is not on file. The germline CDR1 and CDR2 sequences are LGHNA and YNFKEQ. The CDR3 reads CASSQGTANTGELFF.

The rearrangement uses TRBV2 and TRBJ1-1. Germline CDR1 and CDR2: SNHLY and FYNNEI. CDR3 length equals 14 residues. DNA was not recorded. This CDR3 is CASSGGLYGTEAFF.

The CDR3 region is CASSNEGLLKAFF. This chain uses TRBV28 with TRBJ1-1. The germline V gene encodes CDR1 MDHEN and CDR2 SYDVKM. The CDR3 has 13 amino acids. Only the protein sequence is given.

This rearrangement joins TRBV7-9 to TRBJ2-2; the D call of TRBD1 rests on TCRdb alone, since no DNA is present to check it. Germline V gene lookup returns CDR1 SEHNR and CDR2 FQNEAQ (reference sequence). The length of the CDR3 is 14 residues. No DNA is listed. Here the CDR3 reads CASSLTGASGELFF.

This chain uses TRBV21-1 with TRBJ2-2; there is no DNA to check the TCRdb D call of TRBD2. TRBV21-1 is a pseudogene. This CDR3 region has 18 residues. The coding DNA is unavailable. The CDR3 reads CASSPPGGDRTNTGELFF.

V and J are TRBV7-9 and TRBJ2-5; TCRdb's D call, TRBD1, is unchecked because there is no DNA. Germline CDR1 and CDR2: SEHNR and FQNEAQ (reference sequence). This CDR3 contains 15 residues. A DNA sequence was not provided. CDR3: CASSLGKGLLETQYF.

The CDR3 protein is CASTGGTDTQYF. J is TRBJ2-3 and V is TRBV25-1; the D gene TCRdb calls, TRBD2, cannot be checked with no DNA. Germline V gene lookup returns CDR1 MGHDK and CDR2 SYGVNS. The CDR3 has 12 amino acids. Only the protein sequence is given. The full variable domain, with the rest looked up from reference TRBV25-1 and TRBJ2-3, is EADIYQTPRYLVIGTGKKITLECSQTMGHDKMYWYQQDPGMELHLIHYSYGVNSTEKGDLSSESTVSRIRTEHFPLTLESARPSHTSQYLCASTGGTDTQYFGPGTRLTVL.

V and J are TRBV21-1 and TRBJ2-1; TCRdb proposes TRBD1, but this gene call is untestable without DNA. TRBV21-1 is deemed a pseudogene. CDR3 length equals 15 residues. The coding DNA is unavailable. The CDR3 here is CASGEPGTGNNEQFF.

The chain has TRBV27 and TRBJ2-7; TCRdb proposes TRBD2, but this gene call is untestable without DNA. Germline values: CDR1 MNHEY, CDR2 SMNVEV (reference sequence). The CDR3 is made up of 15 amino acids. The nucleotide record is missing. The chain's CDR3 is CASSLSSPGAYEQYF.

This chain joins TRBV28 and TRBJ2-1; the D call from TCRdb, TRBD2, cannot be confirmed without DNA. CDR1 and CDR2 (germline): MDHEN, SYDVKM. CDR3 length: 15 residues. No DNA is recorded. This chain's CDR3 is CASTSPRFTYNEQFF.

The chain combines TRBV6-1 with TRBJ2-3. Per germline, CDR1 MNHNS and CDR2 SASEGT. This CDR3 has 14 amino acids. Only the protein is available. CDR3: CASSEQGGKDTQYF.

V usage is TRBV19 and J usage is TRBJ2-2; lacking DNA, the TRBD2 call made by TCRdb goes unchecked. CDR3 length equals 18 residues. No DNA appears here. Looked up from germline, CDR1 is LNHDA and CDR2 is SQIVND (reference sequence). The CDR3 protein is CASSIMGIAGVGTGELFF.

J is TRBJ2-1 and V is TRBV28. The CDR3 spans 12 residues. DNA is not recorded here. Looked up from germline, CDR1 is MDHEN and CDR2 is SYDVKM. CDR3 sequence reads: CASSLPYNEQFF.

The chain links TRBV18 to TRBJ2-7; the TCRdb call, TRBD1, lacks DNA for checking. Germline V gene sequence: CDR1 KGHSH, CDR2 LQKENI. This CDR3 has 14 amino acids. A DNA sequence was not provided. The CDR3 loop reads CASSPGTGTYEQYF. Drawing the rest from reference TRBV18 and TRBJ2-7, the complete variable domain is NAGVMQNPRHLVRRRGQEARLRCSPMKGHSHVYWYRQLPEEGLKFMVYLQKENIIDESGMPKERFSAEFPKEGPSILRIQQVVRGDSAAYFCASSPGTGTYEQYFGPGTRLTVT.

CDR3 in amino acids: CASSQNSGNWEGDTQYF. This sequence joins TRBV27 and TRBJ2-3; the TCRdb D gene call, TRBD2, has no DNA to confirm it. Germline V lookup: CDR1 MNHEY, CDR2 SMNVEV (reference sequence). The CDR3 is 17 residues long. DNA is not recorded here.

The rearrangement links TRBV20-1 to TRBJ2-7; TCRdb lists TRBD2, though no DNA is available to test this call. CDR3 length equals 11 residues. Nucleotide data are not available. Per the germline V gene, CDR1 is DFQATT and CDR2 is SNEGSKA (reference sequence). CDR3 amino acids: CSASAGYEQYF.

The rearrangement links TRBV28 to TRBJ1-1. Germline CDR1 MDHEN, CDR2 SYDVKM. The CDR3 is made up of 15 amino acids. The DNA sequence is not available. The CDR3 loop reads CASSFTPGMNTEAFF.

The chain combines TRBV20-1 with TRBJ2-1. CDR1 is DFQATT and CDR2 is SNEGSKA in the germline V gene (reference sequence). This CDR3 is built from 11 residues. DNA was not recorded. The CDR3 reads CSARTWGEQFF.

The CDR3 spells CASSATTSYEQYF. The chain uses TRBV7-8 and TRBJ2-7; as DNA is missing, the TRBD2 call by TCRdb cannot be tested. Germline CDR1 reads SGHVS; CDR2 reads FQNEAQ. The CDR3 has 13 amino acids. Only the protein is on record.

The chain recombines TRBV5-1 with TRBJ2-7; TCRdb proposes TRBD2, but this gene call is untestable without DNA. The CDR3 runs 14 residues. Only the protein sequence is given. Germline loops: CDR1 SGHRS, CDR2 YFSETQ. This CDR3 reads CASSPGWGGTEQYF.

V and J are TRBV6-5 and TRBJ1-1. Germline V gives CDR1 MNHEY, CDR2 SVGAGI. The CDR3 is 16 amino acids. The coding DNA is unavailable. This CDR3 is CASSYALGPGSTEAFF.

Measured by frequency, this clone is medium-sized. This sequence joins TRBV18 and TRBJ1-6; TCRdb returns TRBD1, unconfirmable since there is no DNA. Germline values: CDR1 KGHSH, CDR2 LQKENI. The CDR3 loop spans 15 amino acids. The record lacks a DNA sequence. CDR3 residues: CASSPAGLVSSPLHF.

The rearrangement uses TRBV7-9 and TRBJ2-6; as DNA is missing, the TRBD2 call by TCRdb cannot be tested. The CDR3 length is 13 residues. Nucleotide data are not available. Germline assignment: CDR1 SEHNR and CDR2 FQNEAQ (reference sequence). CDR3 region: CASSRSGANVLTF.

The chain links TRBV7-9 to TRBJ2-1; TCRdb reports TRBD2, a call that lacks DNA to check it against. Per germline, CDR1 SEHNR and CDR2 FQNEAQ (reference sequence). The CDR3 extends over 16 amino acids. DNA was not recorded. CDR3 protein: CASSFGAGDLHNEQFF. The whole variable domain, filled in from reference TRBV7-9 and TRBJ2-1, reads DTGVSQNPRHKITKRGQNVTFRCDPISEHNRLYWYRQTLGQGPEFLTYFQNEAQLEKSRLLSDRFSAERPKGSFSTLEIQRTEQGDSAMYLCASSFGAGDLHNEQFFGPGTRLTVL.